Reported below is one T cell receptor beta chain. This specimen comes from a study of blood T cell repertoires in COVID-19. As for the study in general: Sample material is recorded as cDNA or gDNA derived from T cells, B-cell-depleted T cells, or PBMCs.

One Seattle source followed patients from active infection through their disease course. Using immunoSEQ multiplex PCR, the repertoire was profiled, and TCRdb retains in-frame clones only, with some absent. The data contain roughly 500,000 clones, 89% of them singletons. This receptor was obtained from a man younger than 35 with COVID-19, enrolled during active disease. The sequenced sample was peripheral blood.

CDR3 sequence: CASRRDTHNETQYF. In DNA, the CDR3 is TGTGCCAGCAGACGGGACACTCATAACGAGACCCAGTACTTC. The chain couples TRBV21-1 to TRBJ2-5; the tabulated D call, TRBD1, remains unverified against the DNA. TRBV21-1 is a known pseudogene. CDR3 length: 14 amino acids.